This note documents a single T cell receptor (beta chain) sequence. Its antigen is not known. The method was immunoSEQ multiplex PCR; TCRdb's version includes in-frame clones alone and lacks a portion of them. The sample carries roughly 160,000 clones, about four fifths recorded once. The entry originates in a study of cytotoxic CD8 clonotypes in ibrutinib-treated CLL. The study, taken as a whole, reports: Few clonotypes were public, and these shrank or held steady under treatment.

Specimen: PBMCs, collected after 24 months of ibrutinib treatment. This receptor was identified in a human donor with chronic lymphocytic leukemia.

In DNA, the CDR3 is TGTGCCAGCTCACGACCCAATCAGCCCCAGCATTTT. It translates to CASSRPNQPQHF. This rearrangement joins TRBV18 to TRBJ1-5; D unclear. V was clipped by 4 bases and J by 3 bases, with 4 bases between them. The CDR3 runs to 12 residues. Germline CDR1 KGHSH, CDR2 LQKENI.